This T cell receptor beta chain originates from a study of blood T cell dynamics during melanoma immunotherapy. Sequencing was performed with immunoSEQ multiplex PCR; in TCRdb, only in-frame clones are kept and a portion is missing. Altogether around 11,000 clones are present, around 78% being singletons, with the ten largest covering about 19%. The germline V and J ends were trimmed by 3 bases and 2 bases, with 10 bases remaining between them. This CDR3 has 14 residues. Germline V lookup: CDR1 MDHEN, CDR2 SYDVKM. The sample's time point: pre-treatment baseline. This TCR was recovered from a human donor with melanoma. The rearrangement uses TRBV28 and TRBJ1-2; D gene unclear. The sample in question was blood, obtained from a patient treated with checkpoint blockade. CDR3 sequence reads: CASSFSGPNYGYTF. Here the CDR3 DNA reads TGTGCCAGCAGTTTTTCGGGCCCCAACTATGGCTACACCTTC.